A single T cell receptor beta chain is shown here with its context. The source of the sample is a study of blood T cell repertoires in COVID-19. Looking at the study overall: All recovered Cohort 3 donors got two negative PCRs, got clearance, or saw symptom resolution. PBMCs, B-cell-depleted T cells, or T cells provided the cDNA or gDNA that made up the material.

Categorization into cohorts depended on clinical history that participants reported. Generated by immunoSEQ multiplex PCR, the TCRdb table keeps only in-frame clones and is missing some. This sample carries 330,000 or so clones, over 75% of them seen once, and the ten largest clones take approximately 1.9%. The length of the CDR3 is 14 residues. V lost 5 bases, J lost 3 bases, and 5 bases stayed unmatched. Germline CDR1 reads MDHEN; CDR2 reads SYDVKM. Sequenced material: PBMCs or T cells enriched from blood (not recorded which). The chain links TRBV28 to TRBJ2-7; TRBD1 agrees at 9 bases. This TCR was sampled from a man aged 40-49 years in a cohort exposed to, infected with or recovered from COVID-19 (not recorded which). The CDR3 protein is CASSLGTGLYEQYF. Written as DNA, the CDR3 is TGTGCCAGCAGTCTCGGGACAGGGCTCTACGAGCAGTACTTC.